This TCR beta chain was recorded in a study of blood T cells in healthy people across ages. Study outcomes and limitations: In the absence of known donor CMV status, changes in expanded clonotypes were possibly confounded. Age brought a roughly linear fall in TCR beta diversity measured per million T cells.

Notes on this clonotype: Its antigen is as yet unknown.

Through a sample-barcoded 5' primer and a J-beta primer mix, a second PCR was run for 7 to 11 cycles. TCRdb analysed the 5' RACE reads with MiXCR anew, one entry per CDR3 protein. The table includes about 640,000 distinct CDR3 sequences, 58% detected once. In germline, CDR1 is SGHDT, CDR2 YYEEEE. CDR3 length: 14 residues. The trim removed 5 bases at V and 6 bases at J, leaving 7 bases unmatched. No fewer than 5.5 micrograms of total RNA were isolated from every sample. This receptor was obtained from a man in his fifties or sixties in good health. The chain links TRBV5-6 to TRBJ1-2; 10 bases fit TRBD1. The sample taken for sequencing was blood. The CDR3 loop is CASSYQTGGDGYTF. The CDR3 DNA sequence: TGTGCCAGCAGTTACCAGACAGGGGGCGATGGCTACACCTTC.